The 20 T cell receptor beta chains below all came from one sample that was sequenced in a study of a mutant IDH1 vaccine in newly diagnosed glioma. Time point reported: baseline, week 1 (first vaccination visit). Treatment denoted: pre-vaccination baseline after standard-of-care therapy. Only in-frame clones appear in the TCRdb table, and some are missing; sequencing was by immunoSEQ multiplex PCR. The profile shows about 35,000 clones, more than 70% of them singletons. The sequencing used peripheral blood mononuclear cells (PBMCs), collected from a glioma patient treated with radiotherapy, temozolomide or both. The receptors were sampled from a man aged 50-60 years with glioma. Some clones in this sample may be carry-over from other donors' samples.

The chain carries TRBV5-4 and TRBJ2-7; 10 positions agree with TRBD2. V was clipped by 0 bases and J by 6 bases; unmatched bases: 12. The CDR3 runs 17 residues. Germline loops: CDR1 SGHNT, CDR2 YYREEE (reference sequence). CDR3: CASSLDLGIAGGREQYF. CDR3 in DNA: TGTGCCAGCAGCTTGGACCTGGGGATAGCGGGAGGTCGCGAGCAGTACTTC.

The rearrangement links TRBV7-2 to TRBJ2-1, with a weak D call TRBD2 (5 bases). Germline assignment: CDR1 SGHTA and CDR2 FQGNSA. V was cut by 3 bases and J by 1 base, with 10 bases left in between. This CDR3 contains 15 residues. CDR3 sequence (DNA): TGTGCCAGCAGCTTTGGGAGCGGATCCTACAATGAGCAGTTCTTC. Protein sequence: CASSFGSGSYNEQFF.

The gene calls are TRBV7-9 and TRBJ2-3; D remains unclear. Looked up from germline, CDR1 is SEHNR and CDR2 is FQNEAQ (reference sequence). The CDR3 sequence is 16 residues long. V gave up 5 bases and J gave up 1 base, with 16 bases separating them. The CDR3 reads CASSPSARLRTDTQYF. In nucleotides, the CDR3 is TGTGCCAGCAGCCCTTCAGCGAGACTTCGCACAGATACGCAGTATTTT. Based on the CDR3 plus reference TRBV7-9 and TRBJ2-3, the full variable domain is DTGVSQNPRHKITKRGQNVTFRCDPISEHNRLYWYRQTLGQGPEFLTYFQNEAQLEKSRLLSDRFSAERPKGSFSTLEIQRTEQGDSAMYLCASSPSARLRTDTQYFGPGTRLTVL.

DNA for the CDR3: TGTGCCTGGAGCAATAAAAGGAGTGAGCAGTTCTTC. Residues: CAWSNKRSEQFF. This sequence joins TRBV30 and TRBJ2-1; D not resolved. V lost 3 bases and J lost 9, with 12 bases in between. There are 12 residues in the CDR3. The V gene's germline CDR1 is GTSNPN and CDR2 SVGIG (reference sequence). The full variable domain, in which reference TRBV30 and TRBJ2-1 provide the parts outside the CDR3, is SQTIHQWPATLVQPVGSPLSLECTVEGTSNPNLYWYRQAAGRGLQLLFYSVGIGQISSEVPQNLSASRPQDRQFILSSKKLLLSDSGFYLCAWSNKRSEQFFGPGTRLTVL.

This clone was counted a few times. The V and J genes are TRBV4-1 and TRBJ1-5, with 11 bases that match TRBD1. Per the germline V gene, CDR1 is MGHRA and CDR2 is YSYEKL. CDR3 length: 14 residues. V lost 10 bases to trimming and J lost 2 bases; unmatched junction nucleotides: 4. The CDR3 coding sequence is TGCGCCACCGGGGACAGGGGGGGCAATCAGCCCCAGCATTTT. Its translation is CATGDRGGNQPQHF.

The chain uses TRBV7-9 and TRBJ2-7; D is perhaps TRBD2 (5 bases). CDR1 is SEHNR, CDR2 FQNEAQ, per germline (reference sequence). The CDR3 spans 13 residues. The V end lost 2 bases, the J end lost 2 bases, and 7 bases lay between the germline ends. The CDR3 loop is CASSLPGTYEQYF. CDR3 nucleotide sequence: TGTGCCAGCAGCTTACCCGGGACCTACGAGCAGTACTTC. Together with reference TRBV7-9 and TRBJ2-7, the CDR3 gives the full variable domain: DTGVSQNPRHKITKRGQNVTFRCDPISEHNRLYWYRQTLGQGPEFLTYFQNEAQLEKSRLLSDRFSAERPKGSFSTLEIQRTEQGDSAMYLCASSLPGTYEQYFGPGTRLTVT.

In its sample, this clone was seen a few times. The CDR3 DNA reads TGCGCCAGCAGCACCCCGGGCAAGGGGGCGCGTGGGGGAAACACTGAAGCTTTCTTT. The encoded protein is CASSTPGKGARGGNTEAFF. The V call is TRBV4-1, the J call TRBJ1-1, with 7 nucleotides matching TRBD1. Germline values: CDR1 MGHRA, CDR2 YSYEKL. The CDR3 loop spans 19 amino acids. The ends lost 5 bases at V and 2 bases at J; junction bases unmatched: 20.

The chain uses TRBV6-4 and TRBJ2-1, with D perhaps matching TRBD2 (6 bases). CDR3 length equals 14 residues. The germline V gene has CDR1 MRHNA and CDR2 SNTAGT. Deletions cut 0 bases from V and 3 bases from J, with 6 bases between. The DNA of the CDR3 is TGTGCCAGCAGTGACTCGGGAGGCTACAATGAGCAGTTCTTC. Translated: CASSDSGGYNEQFF.

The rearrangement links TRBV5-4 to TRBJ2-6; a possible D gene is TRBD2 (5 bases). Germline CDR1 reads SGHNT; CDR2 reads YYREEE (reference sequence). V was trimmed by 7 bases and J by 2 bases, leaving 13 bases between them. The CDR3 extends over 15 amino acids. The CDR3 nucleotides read TGTGCCAGCTCCAAGAACGGGGCTGGGGCCAACGTCCTGACTTTC. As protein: CASSKNGAGANVLTF.

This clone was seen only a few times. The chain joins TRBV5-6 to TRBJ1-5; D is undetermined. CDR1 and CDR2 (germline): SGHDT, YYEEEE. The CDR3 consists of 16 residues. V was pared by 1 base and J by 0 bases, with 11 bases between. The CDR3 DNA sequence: TGTGCCAGCAGCTTGTATGGGCGCAGTAGCAATCAGCCCCAGCATTTT. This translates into CASSLYGRSSNQPQHF. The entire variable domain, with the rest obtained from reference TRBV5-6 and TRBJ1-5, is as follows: DAGVTQSPTHLIKTRGQQVTLRCSPKSGHDTVSWYQQALGQGPQFIFQYYEEEERQRGNFPDRFSGHQFPNYSSELNVNALLLGDSALYLCASSLYGRSSNQPQHFGDGTRLSIL.

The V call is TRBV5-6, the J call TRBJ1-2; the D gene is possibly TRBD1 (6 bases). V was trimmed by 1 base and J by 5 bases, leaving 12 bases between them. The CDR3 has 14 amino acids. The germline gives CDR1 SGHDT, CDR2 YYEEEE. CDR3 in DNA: TGTGCCAGCAGCTTGTATAGGACAGTTTATGGCTACACCTTC. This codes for CASSLYRTVYGYTF.

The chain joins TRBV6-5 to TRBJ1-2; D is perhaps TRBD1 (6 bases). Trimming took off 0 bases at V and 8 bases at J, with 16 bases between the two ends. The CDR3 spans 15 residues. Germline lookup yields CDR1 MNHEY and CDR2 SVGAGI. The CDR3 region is CASSYSVVPGVGYTF. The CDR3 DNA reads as TGTGCCAGCAGTTACTCTGTTGTGCCAGGGGTCGGCTACACCTTC.

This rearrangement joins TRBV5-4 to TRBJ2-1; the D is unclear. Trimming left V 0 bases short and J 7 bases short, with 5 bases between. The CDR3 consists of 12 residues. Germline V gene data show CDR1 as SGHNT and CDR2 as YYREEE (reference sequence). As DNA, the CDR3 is TGTGCCAGCAGCTTGGTGGCGAATGAGCAGTTCTTC. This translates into CASSLVANEQFF.

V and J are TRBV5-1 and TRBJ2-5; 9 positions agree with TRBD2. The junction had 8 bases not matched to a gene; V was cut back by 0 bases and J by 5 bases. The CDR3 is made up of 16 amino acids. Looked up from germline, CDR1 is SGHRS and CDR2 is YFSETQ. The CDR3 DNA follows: TGCGCCAGCAGCTTGGGTGGTAGCGGGAGTCAGGAGACCCAGTACTTC. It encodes CASSLGGSGSQETQYF.

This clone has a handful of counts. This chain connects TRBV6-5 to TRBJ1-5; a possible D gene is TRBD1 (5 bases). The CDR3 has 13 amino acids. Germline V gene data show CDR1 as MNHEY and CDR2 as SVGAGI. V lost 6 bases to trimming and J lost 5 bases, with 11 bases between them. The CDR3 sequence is CASRRQPDQPQHF. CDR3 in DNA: TGTGCCAGCAGACGACAGCCTGATCAGCCCCAGCATTTT.

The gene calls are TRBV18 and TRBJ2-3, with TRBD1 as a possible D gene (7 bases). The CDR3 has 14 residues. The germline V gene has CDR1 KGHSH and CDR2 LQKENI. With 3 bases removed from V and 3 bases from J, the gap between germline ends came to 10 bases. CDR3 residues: CASSPAGGTDTQYF. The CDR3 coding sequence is TGTGCCAGCTCACCGGCAGGGGGGACAGATACGCAGTATTTT.

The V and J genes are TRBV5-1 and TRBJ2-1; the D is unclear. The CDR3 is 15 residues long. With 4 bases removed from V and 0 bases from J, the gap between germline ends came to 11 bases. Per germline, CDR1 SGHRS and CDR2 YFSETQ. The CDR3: CASSQGVGSYNEQFF. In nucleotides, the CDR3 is TGCGCCAGCAGCCAAGGAGTTGGCTCCTACAATGAGCAGTTCTTC.

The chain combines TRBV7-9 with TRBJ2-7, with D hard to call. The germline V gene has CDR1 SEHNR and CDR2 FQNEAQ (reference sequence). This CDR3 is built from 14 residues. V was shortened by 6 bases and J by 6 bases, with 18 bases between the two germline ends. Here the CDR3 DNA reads TGTGCCAGCAGTCCGATCTCCCCCACGGGCGAGCAGTACTTC. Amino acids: CASSPISPTGEQYF.

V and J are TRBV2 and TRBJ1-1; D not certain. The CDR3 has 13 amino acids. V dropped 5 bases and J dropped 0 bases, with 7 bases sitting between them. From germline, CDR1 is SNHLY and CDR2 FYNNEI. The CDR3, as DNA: TGTGCCAGCAGTCCAAATATGAACACTGAAGCTTTCTTT. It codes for CASSPNMNTEAFF. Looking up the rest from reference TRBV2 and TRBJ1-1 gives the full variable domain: EPEVTQTPSHQVTQMGQEVILRCVPISNHLYFYWYRQILGQKVEFLVSFYNNEISEKSEIFDDQFSVERPDGSNFTLKIRSTKLEDSAMYFCASSPNMNTEAFFGQGTRLTVV.

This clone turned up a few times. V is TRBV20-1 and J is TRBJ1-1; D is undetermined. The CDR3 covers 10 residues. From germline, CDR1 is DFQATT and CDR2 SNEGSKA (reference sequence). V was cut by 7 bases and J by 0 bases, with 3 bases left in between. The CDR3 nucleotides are TGCAGTGGGCTGAACACTGAAGCTTTCTTT. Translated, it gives CSGLNTEAFF.